This T cell receptor beta chain was sequenced for a study of prognosis after radiotherapy for stage I lung cancer. Study summary: Patient ages ran from about 50 to 95, with a median of 74.5 years, and the group had roughly 13 men and 6 women. Histologically, the tumors comprised squamous cell carcinoma in 6 or 7 patients and adenocarcinoma in over ten.

The CDR3 is 13 amino acids. Looked up from germline, CDR1 is ENHRY and CDR2 is SYGVKD. V lost 9 bases and J lost 6, with 12 bases in between. Study outcomes and limitations: The question of whether the expanded TCR clones were tumor-specific was not determined.

A note on this clonotype: Its specificity is unknown.

Two rounds of multiplex PCR amplified TCR beta CDR3 from genomic DNA. Round-one PCR had primers specific to each TRBV and TRBJ gene. As the PCR entered its second round, universal primers were used. MiXCR, applied by TCRdb to the multiplex PCR reads, yields one record per CDR3 protein. The table lists roughly 17,000 distinct CDR3 sequences, 40% to 50% of them singletons. The source was PBMCs, collected before or after stereotactic body radiation therapy (not recorded which). The receptor's source is a donor at least 50 years old with non-small cell lung cancer. This chain joins TRBV10-3 and TRBJ1-6; no reliable D call. The CDR3 region has the DNA TGTGCCATTCGGACGGACCCTAATTCACCCCTCCACTTT. This sequence encodes CAIRTDPNSPLHF.